This T cell receptor (beta chain) is from a study of cytomegalovirus exposure and HLA in healthy donors. The study ran its PCR with 60 Vbeta and 13 Jbeta primers. Libraries were prepared by immunoSEQ multiplex PCR; TCRdb keeps only in-frame clonotypes and omits some of them. The table records 150,000 to 200,000 clones, about four fifths of them present only once. CDR3 size: 14 residues. V lost 5 bases, J lost 7 bases, and 7 bases stayed unmatched. Germline CDR1 SEHNR, CDR2 FQNEAQ (reference sequence). Study results and caveats: A prior analysis recorded that most TCR beta V segments were productive about 87% or about 30% of the time. For TCR beta chains, V- and J-gene trimming was later linked to a missense DCLRE1C variant.

Comments on this clone: Its cognate antigen is unknown.

This TCR derives from a man aged 18-30 years in good health and CMV-seronegative. The sequenced material came from PBMCs. The chain combines TRBV7-9 with TRBJ2-1, with 8 nucleotides matching TRBD2. CDR3 amino acids: CASSPRTSHNEQFF. CDR3 bases: TGTGCCAGCAGCCCGCGGACTAGCCATAATGAGCAGTTCTTC.